Below are 26 T cell receptor beta chains sequenced from a single sample in a study of CDR3 diversity in severe acne (dated by TCRdb to the late 2010s). Library method: PCR. The sequencer was an Illumina HiSeq 2000. TCRdb itself trimmed the public reads at Q25 with fastp, ran MiXCR and retained productive beta chains. Each CDR3 protein gets just one entry, which takes the most common genes and DNA from the rows behind it. Here the sample has some 90,000 distinct CDR3 sequences; under 55% occur a single time. The ten most abundant clones make up around a tenth of the sample. Sequenced material: blood. The receptors derive from a male donor with severe acne vulgaris.

This clonotype was seen repeatedly, ten times or more. J is TRBJ2-2 and V is TRBV7-9; D is ambiguous. The CDR3 consists of 13 residues. Looked up from germline, CDR1 is SEHNR and CDR2 is FQNEAQ (reference sequence). Deletions cut 4 bases from V and 1 base from J, with 4 bases between. CDR3: CASSSRNTGELFF. DNA of the CDR3: TGTGCCAGCAGCTCCAGGAACACCGGGGAGCTGTTTTTT. Using reference TRBV7-9 and TRBJ2-2 for the parts outside the CDR3, the full variable domain is DTGVSQNPRHKITKRGQNVTFRCDPISEHNRLYWYRQTLGQGPEFLTYFQNEAQLEKSRLLSDRFSAERPKGSFSTLEIQRTEQGDSAMYLCASSSRNTGELFFGEGSRLTVL.

The table lists this clonotype with many counts. The chain couples TRBV7-9 to TRBJ1-5, with 9 bases fitting TRBD1. This CDR3 region has 14 residues. Germline CDR1 reads SEHNR; CDR2 reads FQNEAQ (reference sequence). Trimming cost V 5 bases and J 4 bases; bases outside gene matches: 3. The CDR3 protein is CASSTTGGNQPQHF. CDR3 sequence (DNA): TGTGCCAGCAGCACGACAGGGGGAAATCAGCCCCAGCATTTT. The full variable domain, rest sourced from reference TRBV7-9 and TRBJ1-5, is DTGVSQNPRHKITKRGQNVTFRCDPISEHNRLYWYRQTLGQGPEFLTYFQNEAQLEKSRLLSDRFSAERPKGSFSTLEIQRTEQGDSAMYLCASSTTGGNQPQHFGDGTRLSIL.

This clonotype came up a few times. This is likely a read error, given that the CDR3 carries no conserved phenylalanine or tryptophan at its end. The DNA is left out, because the CDR3 cannot be placed on it with certainty; the CDR3 is given as TCRdb lists it. The chain combines TRBV29-1 with TRBJ1-2. The germline V gene encodes CDR1 SQVTM and CDR2 ANQGSEA. The CDR3 spans 12 residues, counting both ends. CDR3 protein: CIPDRVEGPGEV.

This clonotype was counted a few times. This chain links TRBV25-1 with TRBJ1-1; D not certain. The CDR3 runs 15 residues. From germline, CDR1 is MGHDK and CDR2 SYGVNS. V was clipped by 6 bases and J by 1 base, with 15 bases between them. The CDR3 DNA reads as TGTGCCAGCAGCCGACGGTCGGGGTGGAACACTGAAGCTTTCTTT. Its protein product is CASSRRSGWNTEAFF.

This clonotype was recorded once. This could be a read error, since a much larger clone is one nucleotide away. The chain links TRBV15 to TRBJ1-4; 9 nucleotides agree with TRBD1. Germline lookup yields CDR1 LNHNV and CDR2 YYDKDF (reference sequence). The CDR3 is 14 residues long. V gave up 5 bases and J gave up 10 bases; unmatched junction bases: 8. CDR3 coding DNA: TGTGCCACCAGCGTCCGACAGGGGGAGGGAAAACTGTTTTTT. This gives the protein CATSVRQGEGKLFF.

V gene TRBV10-3 combines with J gene TRBJ2-6, with no clear D. This CDR3 comprises 14 residues. V dropped 10 bases and J dropped 0 bases, with 10 bases sitting between them. The germline V gene encodes CDR1 ENHRY and CDR2 SYGVKD. CDR3 DNA: TGTGCCAGCACCCCTTACTCTGGGGCCAACGTCCTGACTTTC. Its translation is CASTPYSGANVLTF.

Of note for this clonotype: A single base separates this from a much larger clone, so it may be a read error. A read error is likely, as this CDR3 ends without the conserved phenylalanine or tryptophan. The V call is TRBV9, the J call TRBJ2-7; D is tentatively TRBD1 or TRBD2 (5 bases each). The CDR3 is 14 residues long. The germline V and J ends were trimmed by 1 base and 2 bases, with 10 bases remaining between them. Looked up from germline, CDR1 is SGDLS and CDR2 is YYNGEE. CDR3 in DNA: TGTGCCAGCAGCGTACAGCCGGGACCCTACGAGCAGTACCTC. It is translated as CASSVQPGPYEQYL.

This clonotype was recorded at least ten times. V usage is TRBV7-8 and J usage is TRBJ2-5, with a tentative D call TRBD1 (5 bases). Germline loops: CDR1 SGHVS, CDR2 FQNEAQ. The CDR3 consists of 14 residues. V lost 5 bases and J 5 bases, leaving 15 bases between the germline ends. This chain's CDR3 is CASSPRGPGETQYF. CDR3 nucleotide sequence: TGTGCCAGCAGCCCAAGAGGTCCAGGGGAGACCCAGTACTTC.

The chain has TRBV7-2 and TRBJ2-7; the D gene is possibly TRBD2 (9 bases). Germline V CDR1 and CDR2: SGHTA, FQGNSA. Deletions cut 4 bases from V and 3 bases from J, with 19 bases between. The CDR3 spans 16 residues. CDR3 amino acids: CASSSRGREGSYEQYF. CDR3 nucleotides: TGTGCCAGCAGCTCCAGGGGGCGGGAGGGCAGCTACGAGCAGTACTTC.

The rearrangement joins TRBV5-6 to TRBJ1-6; D is undetermined. The V gene's germline CDR1 is SGHDT and CDR2 YYEEEE. This CDR3 is built from 12 residues. Trimming removed 1 base from V and 10 bases from J, with 6 bases in between. The CDR3 loop reads CASSLRRSPLHF. CDR3 coding DNA: TGTGCCAGCAGCTTGCGACGCTCACCCCTCCACTTT.

The V gene is TRBV29-1, the J gene TRBJ1-1, with a possible D match to TRBD1 (6 bases). Germline-derived CDR1 and CDR2 are SQVTM and ANQGSEA. The CDR3 runs 15 residues. The V end was cut by 3 bases, the J end by 0 bases, with 14 bases between. CDR3 DNA: TGCAGCGTTGAGCAGACAGGCAACTTGAACACTGAAGCTTTCTTT. Amino acids: CSVEQTGNLNTEAFF.

The rearrangement links TRBV19 to TRBJ2-7, with 7 bases aligning to TRBD1. V lost 7 bases and J lost 6; bases outside the gene matches: 12. The germline V gene has CDR1 LNHDA and CDR2 SQIVND (reference sequence). The CDR3 runs to 14 residues. In nucleotides, the CDR3 is TGTGCCAGTATGATGAATACAGGGGCCGGCGAGCAGTACTTC. Its translation: CASMMNTGAGEQYF.

This clonotype was observed many times. The J gene is TRBJ2-7, the V gene TRBV19, with 8 nucleotides matching TRBD1. V lost 3 bases, J lost 3 bases, and 1 base stayed unmatched. Germline-derived CDR1 and CDR2 are LNHDA and SQIVND (reference sequence). The CDR3 runs to 13 residues. This CDR3 is CASSMTGDYEQYV. DNA of the CDR3: TGTGCCAGTAGTATGACAGGGGACTACGAGCAGTACGTC.

This clonotype has a count of ten or more. The chain recombines TRBV3-1 with TRBJ2-7; no clear D gene. The CDR3 loop spans 11 amino acids. The germline V gene has CDR1 LGHDT and CDR2 YNNKEL (reference sequence). The V and J ends lost 4 bases and 4 bases respectively, with 5 bases between them. CDR3 sequence reads: CASSRIYEQYF. CDR3 nucleotides: TGTGCCAGCAGCCGAATTTACGAGCAGTACTTC.

This clonotype was seen only a few times. The chain recombines TRBV5-1 with TRBJ2-1, with D possibly TRBD2 on 6 matching bases. The germline V and J ends were trimmed by 4 bases and 4 bases, with 24 bases remaining between them. This CDR3 is 18 amino acids long. CDR1 is SGHRS, CDR2 YFSETQ, per germline. CDR3 region: CASSQEEGGGSRYNEQFF. The CDR3 DNA reads TGCGCCAGCAGCCAAGAAGAGGGTGGAGGGAGTCGATACAATGAGCAGTTCTTC.

V gene TRBV4-1 combines with J gene TRBJ2-1, with D perhaps TRBD2 (6 bases). CDR3 length: 16 amino acids. Looked up from germline, CDR1 is MGHRA and CDR2 is YSYEKL. Trimming stripped 3 bases from V and 4 bases from J, with 16 bases between. The CDR3 DNA sequence: TGCGCCAGCAGCCATGTCCTTGGGGGGATATACAATGAGCAGTTCTTC. Translating gives CASSHVLGGIYNEQFF.

The chain recombines TRBV15 with TRBJ1-2, with 7 nucleotides matching TRBD1. The ends lost 1 base at V and 3 bases at J; junction bases unmatched: 8. This CDR3 is built from 16 residues. Looked up from germline, CDR1 is LNHNV and CDR2 is YYDKDF (reference sequence). The CDR3 reads CATSRVPSQGHYGYTF. CDR3 coding DNA: TGTGCCACCAGCAGAGTCCCCTCACAGGGGCACTATGGCTACACCTTC. Drawing the rest from reference TRBV15 and TRBJ1-2, the complete variable domain is DAMVIQNPRYQVTQFGKPVTLSCSQTLNHNVMYWYQQKSSQAPKLLFHYYDKDFNNEADTPDNFQSRRPNTSFCFLDIRSPGLGDTAMYLCATSRVPSQGHYGYTFGSGTRLTVV.

This clonotype occurred a few times. The chain is built from TRBV19 and TRBJ1-4, with D maybe TRBD1 (5 bases). In germline, CDR1 is LNHDA, CDR2 SQIVND (reference sequence). This CDR3 contains 15 residues. Deletions cut 5 bases from V and 5 bases from J, with 15 bases between. CDR3 in amino acids: CASSPRDRRNEKLFF. The CDR3 DNA follows: TGTGCCAGTAGTCCCCGGGACCGCCGAAATGAAAAACTGTTTTTT.

The table lists this clonotype with many counts. V usage is TRBV24-1 and J usage is TRBJ2-3; D remains ambiguous. The germline CDR1 and CDR2 sequences are KGHDR and SFDVKD. Deletions cut 5 bases from V and 5 bases from J, with 10 bases between. This CDR3 is 13 amino acids long. The CDR3 here is CATSGYRRDTQYF. As DNA, the CDR3 is TGTGCCACCAGTGGTTATCGAAGAGATACGCAGTATTTT.

The gene calls are TRBV5-6 and TRBJ2-3; the D gene is possibly TRBD1 (5 bases). Trimming left V 1 base short and J 2 bases short, with 14 bases between. Germline V gene sequence: CDR1 SGHDT, CDR2 YYEEEE. This CDR3 contains 16 residues. CDR3 protein: CASSLSGHIITDTQYF. In DNA form, the CDR3 reads TGTGCCAGCAGCTTGTCCGGACATATAATCACAGATACGCAGTATTTT.

This clonotype was seen repeatedly, ten times or more. The V and J genes are TRBV4-2 and TRBJ2-7, with 7 bases fitting TRBD1. V was pared by 4 bases and J by 6 bases, with 0 bases of the junction left unmatched. The length of the CDR3 is 11 residues. Germline V gene sequence: CDR1 LGHNA, CDR2 YNFKEQ. For the CDR3, the DNA is TGTGCCAGCAGCCGACAGGGCGAGCAGTACTTC. Translating gives CASSRQGEQYF.

The chain recombines TRBV6-5 with TRBJ1-5; D remains ambiguous. Germline loops: CDR1 MNHEY, CDR2 SVGAGI. V was cut by 7 bases and J by 0 bases, with 7 bases left in between. The CDR3 has 13 amino acids. Here the CDR3 DNA reads TGTGCCAGCAAAGAGGATAGCAATCAGCCCCAGCATTTT. Translating gives CASKEDSNQPQHF.

The chain uses TRBV5-5 and TRBJ2-3, with TRBD2 identical over 11 bases. This CDR3 contains 15 residues. From germline, CDR1 is SGHKS and CDR2 YYEKEE (reference sequence). The junction had 10 bases not matched to a gene; V was cut back by 3 bases and J by 10 bases. The CDR3 here is CASSSGTSGGGPQYF. The DNA for the CDR3 is TGTGCCAGCAGCTCCGGGACTAGCGGAGGGGGGCCGCAGTATTTT.

V gene TRBV19 combines with J gene TRBJ2-7; D not resolved. V dropped 8 bases and J dropped 5 bases, with 10 bases sitting between them. The CDR3 totals 11 residues. Germline V gene lookup returns CDR1 LNHDA and CDR2 SQIVND (reference sequence). In DNA, the CDR3 is TGTGCCAGTTTTGACAACAACGAGCAGTACTTC. This codes for CASFDNNEQYF.

With regard to this clonotype: It may be a read error: a sequence one base away is much more abundant. CDR3 amino acids: CASSYSIHARTQETQYF. The CDR3 region has the DNA TGTGCCAGCAGTTACTCTATTCATGCCAGGACCCAAGAGACCCAGTACTTC. The chain links TRBV6-5 to TRBJ2-5; no clear D gene. Germline V lookup: CDR1 MNHEY, CDR2 SVGAGI. CDR3 length: 17 residues. V was pared by 0 bases and J by 1 base, with 15 bases between.

This clonotype was recorded at least ten times. The V call is TRBV5-6, the J call TRBJ2-2; D is unresolved. Germline CDR1 SGHDT, CDR2 YYEEEE. The CDR3 spans 14 residues. Between the trimmed V and J ends, which lost 0 bases and 3 bases, there was a span of 6 bases. CDR3 sequence reads: CASSLGSYTGELFF. The DNA of the CDR3 is TGTGCCAGCAGCTTGGGGTCCTACACCGGGGAGCTGTTTTTT.